A single sample gave rise to the 4 T cell receptor beta chains below, sequenced in a study of blood T cells in healthy people across ages. Primers used in a second PCR of about 7 to 12 cycles were a sample-barcoded 5' primer and a J-beta primer mix. TCRdb used MiXCR to reprocess the 5' RACE reads, holding one entry per CDR3 protein. The table records 700,000 to 900,000 distinct CDR3 sequences, roughly 26% of them present only once. The same sample was also studied in work on T cells of mothers and their children.

Sample: blood. These receptors originate from a boy between 10 and 17 years old in good health.

The chain uses TRBV24-1 and TRBJ2-5, with D maybe TRBD2 (6 bases). The J call is doubtful: the DNA matches TRBJ2-1 better. This CDR3 is 14 amino acids long. Germline CDR1 is KGHDR and CDR2 is SFDVKD. CDR3 DNA sequence: TGTGCCACCAGTGGCTCCCGGGGGAACGGTGAGCAGTTCTTC. This codes for CATSGSRGNGEQFF.

This chain joins TRBV4-1 and TRBJ2-2; a weak D match, TRBD1 (5 bases). The CDR3 extends over 15 amino acids. The ends were cut back, 3 bases at V and 6 bases at J, with 14 bases in the middle. Germline CDR1 MGHRA, CDR2 YSYEKL. The CDR3 here is CASSHNKGNPGELFF. The DNA for the CDR3 is TGCGCCAGCAGCCACAATAAGGGGAATCCCGGGGAGCTGTTTTTT.

The CDR3 reads CSARVIGQETQYF. The DNA for the CDR3 is TGCAGTGCTAGAGTCATTGGCCAAGAGACCCAGTACTTC. The chain employs TRBV20-1 and TRBJ2-5; D ambiguous. The CDR3 runs to 13 residues. The germline V gene has CDR1 DFQATT and CDR2 SNEGSKA (reference sequence). Trimming removed 1 base at V and 1 base at J, with 7 bases between.

The rearrangement uses TRBV5-1 and TRBJ2-1; D tentatively reads TRBD1 or TRBD2 (5 bases each). The CDR3 is 14 residues long. The germline V and J ends were trimmed by 3 bases and 5 bases, with 12 bases remaining between them. Germline V CDR1 and CDR2: SGHRS, YFSETQ. Here the CDR3 reads CASSWDDSNNEQFF. The CDR3 nucleotides read TGCGCCAGCAGCTGGGACGACTCAAACAATGAGCAGTTCTTC.